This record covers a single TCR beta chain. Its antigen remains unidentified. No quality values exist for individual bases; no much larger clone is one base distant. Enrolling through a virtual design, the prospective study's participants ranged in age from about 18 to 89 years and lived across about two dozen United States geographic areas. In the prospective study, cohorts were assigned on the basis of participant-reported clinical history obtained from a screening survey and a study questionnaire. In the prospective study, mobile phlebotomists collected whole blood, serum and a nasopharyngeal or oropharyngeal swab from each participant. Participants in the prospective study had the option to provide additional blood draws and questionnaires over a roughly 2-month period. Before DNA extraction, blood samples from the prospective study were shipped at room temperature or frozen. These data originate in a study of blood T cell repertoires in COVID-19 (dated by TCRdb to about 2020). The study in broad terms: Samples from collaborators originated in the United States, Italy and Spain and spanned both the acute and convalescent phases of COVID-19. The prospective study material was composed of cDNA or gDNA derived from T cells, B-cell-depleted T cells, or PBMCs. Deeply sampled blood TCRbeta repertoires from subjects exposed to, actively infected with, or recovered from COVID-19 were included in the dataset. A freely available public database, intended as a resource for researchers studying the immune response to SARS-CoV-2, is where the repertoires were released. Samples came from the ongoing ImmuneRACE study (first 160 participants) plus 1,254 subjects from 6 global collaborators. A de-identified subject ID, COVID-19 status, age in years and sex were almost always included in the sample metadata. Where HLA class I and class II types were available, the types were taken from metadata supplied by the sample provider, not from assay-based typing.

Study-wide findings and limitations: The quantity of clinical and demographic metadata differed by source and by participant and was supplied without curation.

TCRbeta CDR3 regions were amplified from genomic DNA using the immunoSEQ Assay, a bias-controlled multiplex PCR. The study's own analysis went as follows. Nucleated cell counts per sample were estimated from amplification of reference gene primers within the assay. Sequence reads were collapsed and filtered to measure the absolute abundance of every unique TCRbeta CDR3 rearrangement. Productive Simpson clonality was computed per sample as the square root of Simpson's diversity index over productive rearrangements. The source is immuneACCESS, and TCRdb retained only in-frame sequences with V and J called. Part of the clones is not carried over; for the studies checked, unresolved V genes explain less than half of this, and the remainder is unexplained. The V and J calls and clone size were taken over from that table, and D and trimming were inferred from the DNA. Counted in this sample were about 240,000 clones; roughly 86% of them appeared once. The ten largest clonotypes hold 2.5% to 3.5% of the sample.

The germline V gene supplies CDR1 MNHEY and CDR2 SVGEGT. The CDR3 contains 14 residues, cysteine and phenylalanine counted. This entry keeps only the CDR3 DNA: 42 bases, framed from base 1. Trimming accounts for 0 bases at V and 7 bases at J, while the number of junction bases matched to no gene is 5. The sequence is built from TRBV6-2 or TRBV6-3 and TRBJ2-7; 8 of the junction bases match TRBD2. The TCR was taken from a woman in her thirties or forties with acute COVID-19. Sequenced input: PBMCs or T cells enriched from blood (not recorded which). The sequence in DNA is TGTGCCAGCAGTTACTCGAACCGGGAGGGTGAGCAGTACTTC. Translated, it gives CASSYSNREGEQYF.